This TCR beta chain was identified during a study of cytotoxic CD8 clonotypes in ibrutinib-treated CLL. Sequencing was performed with immunoSEQ multiplex PCR; in TCRdb, only in-frame clones are kept and a portion is missing. The sample yields some 140,000 clones, about 85% seen once. Trimming cost V 5 bases and J 6 bases, with 19 bases left between them. CDR1 and CDR2 (germline): MDHEN, SYDVKM. CDR3 length equals 15 residues. Material: PBMCs, obtained after 24 months of ibrutinib treatment. This sequence originates from a human donor with chronic lymphocytic leukemia. This chain links TRBV28 with TRBJ1-2; TRBD1 is a possible D gene (5 bases). This chain's CDR3 is CASSPSGTGGNGYTF. CDR3 in DNA: TGTGCCAGCAGTCCCTCCGGGACCGGAGGGAATGGCTACACCTTC.